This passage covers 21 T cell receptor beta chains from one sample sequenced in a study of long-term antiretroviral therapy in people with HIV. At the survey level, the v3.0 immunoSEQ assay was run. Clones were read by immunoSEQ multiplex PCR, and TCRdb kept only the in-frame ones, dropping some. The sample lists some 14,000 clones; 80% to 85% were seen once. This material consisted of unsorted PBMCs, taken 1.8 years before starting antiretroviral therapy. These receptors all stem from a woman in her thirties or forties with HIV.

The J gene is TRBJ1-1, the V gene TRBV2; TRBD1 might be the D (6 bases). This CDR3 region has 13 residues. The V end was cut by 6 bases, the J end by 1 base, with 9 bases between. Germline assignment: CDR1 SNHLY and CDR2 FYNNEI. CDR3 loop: CASSNRENTEAFF. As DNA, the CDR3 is TGTGCCAGCAGCAACAGGGAGAACACTGAAGCTTTCTTT.

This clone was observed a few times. CDR3: CASSLDGARSGNTIYF. The CDR3 coding sequence is TGTGCCAGCAGCTTGGATGGGGCCCGCTCTGGAAACACCATATATTTT. This chain links TRBV5-4 with TRBJ1-3, with D possibly matching TRBD1 (5 bases). The germline V and J ends were trimmed by 0 bases and 0 bases, with 10 bases remaining between them. Germline lookup yields CDR1 SGHNT and CDR2 YYREEE (reference sequence). The CDR3 is 16 residues long. Full variable domain (rest looked up from reference TRBV5-4 and TRBJ1-3): ETGVTQSPTHLIKTRGQQVTLRCSSQSGHNTVSWYQQALGQGPQFIFQYYREEENGRGNFPPRFSGLQFPNYSSELNVNALELDDSALYLCASSLDGARSGNTIYFGEGSWLTVV.

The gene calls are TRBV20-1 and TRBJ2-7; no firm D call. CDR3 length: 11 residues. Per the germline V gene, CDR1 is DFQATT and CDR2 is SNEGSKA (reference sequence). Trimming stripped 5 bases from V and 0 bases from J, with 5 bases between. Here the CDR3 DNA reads TGCAGTGCTGCCCGCTCCTACGAGCAGTACTTC. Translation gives CSAARSYEQYF.

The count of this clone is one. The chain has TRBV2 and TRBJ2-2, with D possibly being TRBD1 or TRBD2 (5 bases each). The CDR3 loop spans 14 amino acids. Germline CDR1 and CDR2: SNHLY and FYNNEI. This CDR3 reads CARNRWTNTGELFF. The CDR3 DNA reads TGTGCTAGGAACAGGTGGACTAACACCGGGGAGCTGTTTTTT.

This CDR3 is CASSPNAGSLSYEQYF. For the CDR3, the DNA is TGCGCCAGCAGCCCAAATGCGGGGAGCCTCTCCTACGAGCAGTACTTC. The chain combines TRBV5-1 with TRBJ2-7; perhaps TRBD2 as D (6 bases). This CDR3 comprises 16 residues. Trimming removed 4 bases from V and 0 bases from J, with 17 bases in between. CDR1 is SGHRS and CDR2 is YFSETQ in the germline V gene.

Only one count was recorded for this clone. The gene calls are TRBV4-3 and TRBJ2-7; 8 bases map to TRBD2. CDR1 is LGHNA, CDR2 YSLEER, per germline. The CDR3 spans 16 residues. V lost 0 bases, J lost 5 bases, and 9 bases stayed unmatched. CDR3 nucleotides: TGCGCCAGCAGCCAAGACTCGGGGGGGTTTAATAACGAGCAGTACTTC. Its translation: CASSQDSGGFNNEQYF.

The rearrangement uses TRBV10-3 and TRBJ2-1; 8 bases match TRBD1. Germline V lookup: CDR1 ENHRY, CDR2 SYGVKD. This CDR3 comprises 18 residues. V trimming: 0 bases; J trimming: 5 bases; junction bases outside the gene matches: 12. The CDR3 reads CAISESRGGRDRHNEQFF. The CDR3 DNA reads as TGTGCCATCAGTGAGTCGAGAGGAGGTAGGGACAGGCACAATGAGCAGTTCTTC.

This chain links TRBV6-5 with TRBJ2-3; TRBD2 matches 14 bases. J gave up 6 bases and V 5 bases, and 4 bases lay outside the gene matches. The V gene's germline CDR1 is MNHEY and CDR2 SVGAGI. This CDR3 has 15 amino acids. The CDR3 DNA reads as TGTGCCAGCAGTACTCGGACTAGCGGGAGGGATACGCAGTATTTT. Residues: CASSTRTSGRDTQYF.

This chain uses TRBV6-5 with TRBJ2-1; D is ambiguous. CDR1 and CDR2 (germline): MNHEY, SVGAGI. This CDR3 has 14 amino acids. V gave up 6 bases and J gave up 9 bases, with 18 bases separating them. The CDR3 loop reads CASRSGLSWGEQFF. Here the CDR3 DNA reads TGTGCCAGCAGGAGTGGGTTGAGCTGGGGTGAGCAGTTCTTC.

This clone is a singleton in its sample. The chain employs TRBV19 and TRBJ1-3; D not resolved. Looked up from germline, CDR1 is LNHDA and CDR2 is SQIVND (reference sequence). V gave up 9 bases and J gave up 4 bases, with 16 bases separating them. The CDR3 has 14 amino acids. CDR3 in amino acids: CASHNLQSGNTIYF. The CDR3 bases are TGTGCCAGCCATAACCTTCAGTCCGGAAACACCATATATTTT.

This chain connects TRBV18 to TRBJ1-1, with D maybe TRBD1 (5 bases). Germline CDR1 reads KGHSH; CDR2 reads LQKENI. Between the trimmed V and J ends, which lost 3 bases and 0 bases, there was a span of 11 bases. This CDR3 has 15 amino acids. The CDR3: CASSPQGTLNTEAFF. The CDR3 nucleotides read TGTGCCAGCTCACCGCAAGGGACTTTGAACACTGAAGCTTTCTTT.

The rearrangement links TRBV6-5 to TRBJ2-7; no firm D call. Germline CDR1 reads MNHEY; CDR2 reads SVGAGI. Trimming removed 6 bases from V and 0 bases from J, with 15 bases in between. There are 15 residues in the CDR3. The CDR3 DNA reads TGTGCCAGCAGAAGGACGGCCACTGGCTCCTACGAGCAGTACTTC. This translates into CASRRTATGSYEQYF.

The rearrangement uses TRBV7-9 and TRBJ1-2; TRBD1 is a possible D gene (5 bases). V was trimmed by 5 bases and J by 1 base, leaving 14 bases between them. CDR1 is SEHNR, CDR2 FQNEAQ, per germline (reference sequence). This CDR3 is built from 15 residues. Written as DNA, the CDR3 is TGTGCCAGCAGCAAAGGCGGGACCTTTAACTATGGCTACACCTTC. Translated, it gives CASSKGGTFNYGYTF.

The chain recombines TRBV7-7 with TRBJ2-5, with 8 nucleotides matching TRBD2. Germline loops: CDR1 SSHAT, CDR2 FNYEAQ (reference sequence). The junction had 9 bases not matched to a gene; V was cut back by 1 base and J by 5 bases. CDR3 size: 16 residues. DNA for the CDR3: TGTGCCAGCAGCTTAGAGGTAGCGGGATACGCGGAGACCCAGTACTTC. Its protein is CASSLEVAGYAETQYF.

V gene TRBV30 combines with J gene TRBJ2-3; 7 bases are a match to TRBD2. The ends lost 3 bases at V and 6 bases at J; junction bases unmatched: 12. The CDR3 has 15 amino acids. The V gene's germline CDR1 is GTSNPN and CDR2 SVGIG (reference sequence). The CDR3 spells CAWSDGAGLADTQYF. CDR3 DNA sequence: TGTGCCTGGAGCGATGGAGCGGGACTGGCGGATACGCAGTATTTT.

CDR3 DNA sequence: TGTGCCAGCAGCGGACGGCTAGCGGGAGAATCCCATGAGCAGTTCTTC. It codes for CASSGRLAGESHEQFF. The chain uses TRBV7-9 and TRBJ2-1, with TRBD2 matching over 10 bases. V was pared by 5 bases and J by 8 bases, with 12 bases of the junction left unmatched. This CDR3 region has 16 residues. Looked up from germline, CDR1 is SEHNR and CDR2 is FQNEAQ (reference sequence).

The CDR3 DNA is TGTGCCAGCAGCGTCCGGGGACTAGCGGGAGCCGGAGCGAGCACAGATACGCAGTATTTT. Its protein is CASSVRGLAGAGASTDTQYF. The rearrangement links TRBV9 to TRBJ2-3; 14 bases align to TRBD2. The CDR3 runs to 20 residues. V dropped 2 bases and J dropped 0; count of bases not matched to a gene: 11. Germline V gene data show CDR1 as SGDLS and CDR2 as YYNGEE.

CDR3 nucleotides: TGTGCCAGCAGCCAAGAGCGGGAGACCCAGTACTTC. It is translated as CASSQERETQYF. V is TRBV4-2 and J is TRBJ2-5; D is undetermined. The CDR3 sequence is 12 residues long. Germline lookup yields CDR1 LGHNA and CDR2 YNFKEQ. V dropped 0 bases and J dropped 5 bases, with 4 bases sitting between them.

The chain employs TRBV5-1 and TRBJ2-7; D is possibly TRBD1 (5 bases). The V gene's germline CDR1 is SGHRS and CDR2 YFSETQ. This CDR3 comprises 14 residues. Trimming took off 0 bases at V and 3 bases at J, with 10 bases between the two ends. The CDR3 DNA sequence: TGCGCCAGCAGCTTGGTCGGCAGGGACTACGAGCAGTACTTC. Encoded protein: CASSLVGRDYEQYF.

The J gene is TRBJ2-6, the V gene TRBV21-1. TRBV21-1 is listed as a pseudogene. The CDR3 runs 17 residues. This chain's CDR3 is CASSRKVRTSGANVLTF. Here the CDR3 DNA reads TGTGCCAGCAGCAGAAAGGTCCGGACCTCTGGGGCCAACGTCCTGACTTTC.

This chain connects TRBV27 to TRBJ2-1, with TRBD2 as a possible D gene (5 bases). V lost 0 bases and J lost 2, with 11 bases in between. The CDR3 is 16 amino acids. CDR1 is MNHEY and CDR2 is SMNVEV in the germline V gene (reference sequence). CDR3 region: CASSLSVGVTYNEQFF. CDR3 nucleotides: TGTGCCAGCAGTTTATCAGTCGGGGTTACCTACAATGAGCAGTTCTTC.